This entry is about one T cell receptor (beta chain). Antigen specificity is unknown. Looked up from germline, CDR1 is MNHEY and CDR2 is SVGAGI. This CDR3 has 16 amino acids. The V gene lost 0 bases and the J gene lost 6 bases, with 15 bases spanning the gap. The data belong to a study of cytomegalovirus exposure and HLA in healthy donors. Overall study: About 83 million unique TCRs from HLA-typed donors made up an early data release. Study findings and constraints: There were several of the most significant clusters that appeared linked to common viral pathogens in a later analysis. Previous analysis showed most TCR beta V segments were productive about 90% or about 30% of the time.

Each donor was nominally healthy when sampled (though unrecorded immune exposures were likely). The PCR was carried out with 60 Vbeta primers and 13 Jbeta primers. Assay used: immunoSEQ multiplex PCR; TCRdb lists only in-frame clones, some missing. The sample yields tens of thousands of clones, less than 85% seen once. Sequencing was performed on PBMCs. V usage is TRBV6-5 and J usage is TRBJ2-4; D is perhaps TRBD2 (5 bases). The source is a woman aged 25 to 39 in good health and CMV-seronegative. CDR3: CASSYSEAVGRNIQYF. The CDR3 nucleotides read TGTGCCAGCAGTTACTCGGAGGCGGTGGGGAGAAACATTCAGTACTTC.